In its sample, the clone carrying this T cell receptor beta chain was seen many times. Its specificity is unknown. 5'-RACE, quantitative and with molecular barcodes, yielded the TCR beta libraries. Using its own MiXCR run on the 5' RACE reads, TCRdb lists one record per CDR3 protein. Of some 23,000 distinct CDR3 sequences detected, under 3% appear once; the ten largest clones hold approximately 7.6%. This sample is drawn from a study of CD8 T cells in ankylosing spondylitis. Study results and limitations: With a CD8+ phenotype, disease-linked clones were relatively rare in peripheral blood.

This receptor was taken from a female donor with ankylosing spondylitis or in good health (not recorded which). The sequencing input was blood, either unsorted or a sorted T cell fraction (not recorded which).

Here the CDR3 DNA reads TGTGCCAGCAGCCCTATTAACAAGAACACCGGGGAGCTGTTTTTT. Encoded protein: CASSPINKNTGELFF. This chain connects TRBV9 to TRBJ2-2; D unresolved. V lost 4 bases and J 1 base, leaving 11 bases between the germline ends. The CDR3 sequence is 15 residues long. CDR1 and CDR2 from the germline V gene are SGDLS and YYNGEE.